These 20 T cell receptor beta chains originate from one sample sequenced in a study of human CD8 memory T cell subsets. Libraries targeted TCR beta using 5' RACE with UMIs. TCRdb processed the 5' RACE reads again and assigns one entry to each CDR3 protein, with no DNA. The sample table sets out about 9,000 distinct CDR3 sequences. The identity of TPEX cells was that of CCR7+ PD-1+ TIGIT+ early memory CD8+ T cells with exhausted-like traits. The specimen was CD8+ T cells from PBMCs. The receptor set was obtained from a human donor in good health.

The J gene is TRBJ2-1, the V gene TRBV7-9; no DNA is available, so the TRBD1 call from TCRdb remains unchecked. The CDR3 is 14 amino acids. Germline V gene lookup returns CDR1 SEHNR and CDR2 FQNEAQ (reference sequence). CDR3 region: CASSPPRAPIEQFF.

The V gene is TRBV20-1, the J gene TRBJ2-1; TCRdb proposes TRBD1, but this gene call is untestable without DNA. Germline V lookup: CDR1 DFQATT, CDR2 SNEGSKA (reference sequence). CDR3 length: 13 residues. The CDR3 loop is CSPGQGDYNEQFF.

V gene TRBV27 combines with J gene TRBJ1-2. This CDR3 has 16 amino acids. Germline CDR1 reads MNHEY; CDR2 reads SMNVEV (reference sequence). This CDR3 reads CASSPPPPSRPYGYTF.

Its frequency marks this clonotype as medium-sized. V and J are TRBV7-6 and TRBJ2-5; TCRdb indicates TRBD2, and absent DNA this call remains unverified. CDR1 SGHVS and CDR2 FNYEAQ come from the germline V gene. The CDR3 length is 15 residues. CDR3: CASSLTAASPETQYF. The full variable domain, rest sourced from reference TRBV7-6 and TRBJ2-5, is GAGVSQSPRYKVTKRGQDVALRCDPISGHVSLYWYRQALGQGPEFLTYFNYEAQQDKSGLPNDRFSAERPEGSISTLTIQRTEQRDSAMYRCASSLTAASPETQYFGPGTRLLVL.

This rearrangement joins TRBV7-2 to TRBJ2-7; TCRdb calls TRBD2, which cannot be checked without DNA. The germline V gene has CDR1 SGHTA and CDR2 FQGNSA. CDR3 size: 16 residues. CDR3 sequence reads: CASSLGRIAGHYEQYF.

The CDR3 reads CAISDPADTQYF. The J gene is TRBJ2-3, the V gene TRBV10-3. The CDR3 has 12 amino acids. Per the germline V gene, CDR1 is ENHRY and CDR2 is SYGVKD.

V usage is TRBV30 and J usage is TRBJ1-1. Germline CDR1 is GTSNPN and CDR2 is SVGIG (reference sequence). The CDR3 loop spans 14 amino acids. The CDR3 spells CAWSVGTLGTEAFF.

Frequency places this clonotype as medium-sized (0.01 to 0.1%). The rearrangement links TRBV6-5 to TRBJ2-5. Per germline, CDR1 MNHEY and CDR2 SVGAGI. The CDR3 sequence is 11 residues long. Here the CDR3 reads CASSSWETQYF.

This sequence joins TRBV6-2 or TRBV6-3 and TRBJ2-7; absent DNA, TCRdb's TRBD1 call cannot be checked. Germline V gene sequence: CDR1 MNHEY, CDR2 SVGEGT. There are 13 residues in the CDR3. The CDR3 is CASSYGRVNEQYF.

V and J are TRBV5-1 and TRBJ2-7; the TRBD2 assignment by TCRdb is unverifiable without DNA. This CDR3 region has 16 residues. CDR1 SGHRS and CDR2 YFSETQ come from the germline V gene. The chain's CDR3 is CASSFGLAGALYEQYF.

This sequence joins TRBV21-1 and TRBJ2-7; as DNA is missing, the TRBD1 call by TCRdb cannot be tested. TRBV21-1 is shown as a pseudogene. The CDR3 consists of 14 residues. This chain's CDR3 is CASSKDIPRREQYF.

The chain combines TRBV2 with TRBJ2-1; the TRBD1 assignment by TCRdb is unverifiable without DNA. CDR1 and CDR2 (germline): SNHLY, FYNNEI. The CDR3 extends over 15 amino acids. The CDR3 loop is CASSEDRDRYNEQFF.

This sequence joins TRBV6-6 and TRBJ1-2; TCRdb outputs TRBD1, but without DNA this stays unchecked. Germline V gives CDR1 MNHNY, CDR2 SVGAGI (reference sequence). The CDR3 extends over 16 amino acids. The CDR3 region is CASSYSGQGHDYGYTF.

This chain uses TRBV27 with TRBJ2-1; checking the TCRdb D call of TRBD2 is not possible without DNA. This CDR3 comprises 16 residues. Germline V lookup: CDR1 MNHEY, CDR2 SMNVEV (reference sequence). Here the CDR3 reads CASSPPGLAASNEQFF.

The chain joins TRBV20-1 to TRBJ2-3. The CDR3 length is 15 residues. Germline V gene lookup returns CDR1 DFQATT and CDR2 SNEGSKA (reference sequence). CDR3 sequence: CSARDMLAGSDTQYF.

Judged by frequency, this clonotype is medium-sized (0.01 to 0.1%). The V and J genes are TRBV29-1 and TRBJ2-3; TCRdb reports TRBD2, a call that lacks DNA to check it against. The CDR3 is 15 residues long. CDR1 SQVTM and CDR2 ANQGSEA come from the germline V gene. The CDR3 sequence: CSVNGGVRSTDTQYF.

This chain uses TRBV29-1 with TRBJ2-1; absent DNA, TCRdb's TRBD1 call cannot be checked. Germline V gene data show CDR1 as SQVTM and CDR2 as ANQGSEA. The CDR3 is 14 amino acids. The CDR3 loop is CSARGTGGNNEQFF.

This clonotype registers medium-sized by frequency. The rearrangement links TRBV7-9 to TRBJ1-2; the D gene TCRdb calls, TRBD1, cannot be checked with no DNA. CDR3 length: 14 residues. Germline V lookup: CDR1 SEHNR, CDR2 FQNEAQ (reference sequence). The CDR3 is CASSDSQGDYGYTF.

The gene calls are TRBV27 and TRBJ1-2; with no DNA, the TCRdb D assignment of TRBD1 cannot be verified. This CDR3 region has 16 residues. Germline V gene data show CDR1 as MNHEY and CDR2 as SMNVEV (reference sequence). CDR3 in amino acids: CASSLLGQGTNYGYTF.

CDR3 in amino acids: CASLSSALPPYNEQFF. V is TRBV7-9 and J is TRBJ2-1; TCRdb returns TRBD2, unconfirmable since there is no DNA. The CDR3 totals 16 residues. CDR1 SEHNR and CDR2 FQNEAQ come from the germline V gene (reference sequence).